This T cell receptor beta chain is drawn from a study of blood T cell repertoires in COVID-19. In the study overall: Sources were T cells, B-cell-depleted T cells, or PBMCs; the material itself was cDNA or gDNA.

TCRdb keeps only in-frame clones here, not all; method: immunoSEQ multiplex PCR. The table has 180,000 or so clones, around 85% seen once. Germline V lookup: CDR1 ENHRY, CDR2 SYGVKD. Trimming cost V 10 bases and J 3 bases, with 18 bases left between them. This CDR3 spans 14 amino acids. The sequence derives from a man between 45 and 60 years old who had recovered from COVID-19. Sequencing was carried out using peripheral blood. This rearrangement joins TRBV10-3 to TRBJ1-2; a possible D gene is TRBD1 (5 bases). CDR3 region: CATRDRDWDYGYTF. CDR3 in DNA: TGTGCCACGCGGGACCGGGATTGGGACTATGGCTACACCTTC.